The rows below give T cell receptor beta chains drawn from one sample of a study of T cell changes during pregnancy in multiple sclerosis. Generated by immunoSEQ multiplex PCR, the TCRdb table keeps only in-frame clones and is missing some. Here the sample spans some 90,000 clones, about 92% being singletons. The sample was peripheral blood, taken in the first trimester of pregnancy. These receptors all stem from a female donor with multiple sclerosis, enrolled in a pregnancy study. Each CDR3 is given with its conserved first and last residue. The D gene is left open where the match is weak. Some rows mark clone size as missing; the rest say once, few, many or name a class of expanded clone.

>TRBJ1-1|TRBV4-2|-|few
CASRGQNTEAFF
TGTGCCAGCAGGGGCCAGAACACTGAAGCTTTCTTT
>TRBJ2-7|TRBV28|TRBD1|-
CASSRTGAYEQYF
TGTGCCAGCAGTCGGACAGGGGCCTACGAGCAGTACTTC
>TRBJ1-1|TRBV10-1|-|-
CASSLGPMNTEAFF
TGCGCCAGCAGTTTGGGCCCCATGAACACTGAAGCTTTCTTT
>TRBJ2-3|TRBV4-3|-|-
CASSPGRPRTDTQYF
TGCGCCAGCAGCCCCGGCAGGCCTCGCACAGATACGCAGTATTTT
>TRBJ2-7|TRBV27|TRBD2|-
CASRGTRGYEQYF
TGTGCCAGCAGGGGGACTAGAGGCTACGAGCAGTACTTC
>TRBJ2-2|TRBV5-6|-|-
CASSSRQGWAGELFF
TGTGCCAGCAGCTCGCGCCAGGGTTGGGCCGGGGAGCTGTTTTTT
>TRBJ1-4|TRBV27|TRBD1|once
CASSLGTGVNEKLFF
TGTGCCAGCAGTTTGGGGACAGGGGTTAATGAAAAACTGTTTTTT
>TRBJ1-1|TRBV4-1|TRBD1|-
CASSQEGFVGGRGDTEAFF
TGCGCCAGCAGCCAAGAGGGTTTCGTCGGAGGCAGGGGGGACACTGAAGCTTTCTTT
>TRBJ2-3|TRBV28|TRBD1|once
CASSPRQGPDTQYF
TGTGCCAGCAGTCCGAGACAGGGACCAGATACGCAGTATTTT
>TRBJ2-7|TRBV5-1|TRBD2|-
CASSMTSGYEQYF
TGCGCCAGCAGTATGACTAGCGGGTACGAGCAGTACTTC
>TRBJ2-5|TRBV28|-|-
CASIGGGTQYF
TGTGCCAGCATCGGAGGAGGGACCCAGTACTTC
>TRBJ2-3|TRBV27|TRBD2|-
CASSSQPTSGSTDTQYF
TGTGCCAGCAGTTCCCAACCAACTAGCGGGAGCACAGATACGCAGTATTTT
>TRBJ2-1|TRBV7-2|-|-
CASSLSLVEQFF
TGTGCCAGCAGCTTATCTTTAGTCGAGCAGTTCTTC
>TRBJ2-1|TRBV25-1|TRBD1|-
CASSEDRGRIYNEQFF
TGTGCCAGCAGTGAGGACAGGGGACGGATCTACAATGAGCAGTTCTTC
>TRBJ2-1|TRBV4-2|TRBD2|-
CASRERLAGGDEQFF
TGTGCCAGCAGAGAAAGGCTAGCGGGTGGGGATGAGCAGTTCTTC
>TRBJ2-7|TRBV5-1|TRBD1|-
CASSLAYRGLSYEQYF
TGCGCCAGCAGCTTGGCCTACAGGGGCCTTTCCTACGAGCAGTACTTC
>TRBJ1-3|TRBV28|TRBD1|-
CASSLGGTGGNTIYF
TGTGCCAGCAGTTTGGGCGGGACAGGGGGAAACACCATATATTTT
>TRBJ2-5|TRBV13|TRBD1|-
CASSLEGTAWYQETQYF
TGTGCCAGCAGCTTAGAGGGGACAGCTTGGTACCAAGAGACCCAGTACTTC
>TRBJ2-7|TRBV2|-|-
CASSENHSSYEQYF
TGTGCCAGCAGTGAAAACCACAGCTCCTACGAGCAGTACTTC
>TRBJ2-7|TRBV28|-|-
CASTGVLASYEQYF
TGTGCCAGCACCGGAGTCCTCGCTTCCTACGAGCAGTACTTC
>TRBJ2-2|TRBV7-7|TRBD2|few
CASTLRAGVNTGELFF
TGTGCCAGCACCCTCCGGGCGGGAGTTAACACCGGGGAGCTGTTTTTT
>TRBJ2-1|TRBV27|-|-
CASSPAGKDEQFF
TGTGCCAGCAGTCCCGCGGGGAAGGATGAGCAGTTCTTC
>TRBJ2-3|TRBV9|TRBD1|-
CASSVDRGADTQYF
TGTGCCAGCAGCGTAGACAGGGGAGCAGATACGCAGTATTTT
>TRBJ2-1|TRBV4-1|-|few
CASSQVDLISYNEQFF
TGCGCCAGCAGCCAAGTCGACTTGATCTCCTACAATGAGCAGTTCTTC
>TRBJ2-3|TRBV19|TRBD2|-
CASSLTSGRKDTQYF
TGTGCCAGTAGTTTGACTAGCGGGAGAAAGGATACGCAGTATTTT
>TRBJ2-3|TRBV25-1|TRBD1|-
CASSEVGRGTDTQYF
TGTGCCAGCAGTGAAGTAGGCAGGGGGACAGATACGCAGTATTTT
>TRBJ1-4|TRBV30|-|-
CAWMRVGTVGDEKLFF
TGTGCCTGGATGCGGGTAGGCACTGTTGGAGATGAAAAACTGTTTTTT
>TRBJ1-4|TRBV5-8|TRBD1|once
CASSLAVGTGGVYEKLFF
TGTGCCAGCAGCTTGGCCGTTGGGACAGGGGGCGTCTATGAAAAACTGTTTTTT
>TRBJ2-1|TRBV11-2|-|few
CASSLVTGFTEQFF
TGTGCCAGCAGCTTAGTCACCGGGTTCACTGAGCAGTTCTTC
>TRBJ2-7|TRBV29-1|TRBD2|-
CSVSGLAGVGEQYF
TGCAGCGTCTCCGGACTAGCGGGGGTGGGCGAGCAGTACTTC
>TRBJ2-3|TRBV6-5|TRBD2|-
CASSYASGTYTDTQYF
TGTGCCAGCAGTTACGCGAGCGGGACCTACACAGATACGCAGTATTTT
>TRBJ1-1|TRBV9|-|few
CASSVGEYTEAFF
TGTGCCAGCAGCGTTGGAGAGTACACTGAAGCTTTCTTT
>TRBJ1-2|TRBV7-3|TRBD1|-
CASSLGQGDSGYTF
TGTGCCAGCAGCTTAGGACAGGGGGACTCTGGCTACACCTTC
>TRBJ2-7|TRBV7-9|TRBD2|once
CASSPRLAQVYEQYF
TGTGCCAGCAGCCCCAGACTAGCGCAAGTCTACGAGCAGTACTTC
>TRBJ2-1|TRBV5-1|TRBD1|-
CASRKGQYNEQFF
TGCGCCAGCAGAAAGGGACAGTACAATGAGCAGTTCTTC
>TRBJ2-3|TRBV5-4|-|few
CASSLAVSADTQYF
TGTGCCAGCAGCTTGGCCGTATCAGCAGATACGCAGTATTTT
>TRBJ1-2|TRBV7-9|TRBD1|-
CASSPRTGVYGYTF
TGTGCCAGCAGCCCTAGGACAGGGGTCTATGGCTACACCTTC
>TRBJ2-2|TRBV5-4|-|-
CASSPFGRAGELFF
TGTGCCAGCAGCCCCTTCGGTCGTGCCGGGGAGCTGTTTTTT
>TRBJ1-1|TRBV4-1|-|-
CASSQEGGGTMNTEAFF
TGCGCCAGCAGCCAAGAAGGGGGGGGTACGATGAACACTGAAGCTTTCTTT
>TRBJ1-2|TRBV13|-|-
CASSSHRDSTYYGYTF
TGTGCCAGCAGCTCTCACCGGGACTCAACCTACTATGGCTACACCTTC
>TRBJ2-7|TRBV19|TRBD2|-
CASSPLAGVSYEQYF
TGTGCCAGTAGTCCCCTAGCGGGGGTATCCTACGAGCAGTACTTC
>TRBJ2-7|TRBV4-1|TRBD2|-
CASSQEVPGTSGTNEQYF
TGCGCCAGCAGCCAGGAAGTGCCCGGGACTAGCGGGACTAACGAGCAGTACTTC
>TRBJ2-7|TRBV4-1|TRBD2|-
CASSQASTSGPYEQYF
TGCGCCAGCAGCCAAGCGTCGACTAGCGGACCCTACGAGCAGTACTTC
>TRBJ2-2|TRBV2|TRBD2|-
CASSERDYYTGELFF
TGTGCCAGCAGTGAGAGGGACTACTACACCGGGGAGCTGTTTTTT
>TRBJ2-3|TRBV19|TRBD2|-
CASSDGGSVDTQYF
TGTGCCAGTAGTGATGGCGGGAGCGTAGATACGCAGTATTTT
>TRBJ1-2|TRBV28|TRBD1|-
CASSLPTGRTF
TGTGCCAGCAGTTTGCCGACAGGGAGGACCTTC
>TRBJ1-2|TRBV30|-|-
CAWTPGGTVYGYTF
TGTGCCTGGACTCCCGGAGGCACGGTATATGGCTACACCTTC
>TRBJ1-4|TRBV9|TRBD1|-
CASSPRQGPDEKLFF
TGTGCCAGCAGCCCCAGACAGGGTCCTGATGAAAAACTGTTTTTT
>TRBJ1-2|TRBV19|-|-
CASSIIAGGYTF
TGTGCCAGTAGCATAATTGCGGGTGGCTACACCTTC
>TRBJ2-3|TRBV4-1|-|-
CASSPSGGRYSDTQYF
TGCGCCAGCAGCCCCTCAGGAGGGAGGTATTCAGATACGCAGTATTTT
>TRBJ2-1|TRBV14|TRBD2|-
CASSQDVAGPGNEQFF
TGTGCCAGCAGCCAAGATGTAGCGGGCCCCGGCAATGAGCAGTTCTTC
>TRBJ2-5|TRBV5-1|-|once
CASSLRQAGETQYF
TGCGCCAGCAGCTTACGGCAGGCGGGAGAGACCCAGTACTTC
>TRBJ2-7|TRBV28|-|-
CASSLLFRREQYF
TGTGCCAGCAGTTTATTGTTCAGGAGGGAGCAGTACTTC
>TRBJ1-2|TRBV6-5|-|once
CASSYERGGKDYGYTF
TGTGCCAGCAGTTACGAGCGGGGAGGGAAGGACTATGGCTACACCTTC
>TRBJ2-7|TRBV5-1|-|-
CASSSVGGYEQYF
TGCGCCAGCAGCTCGGTGGGGGGCTACGAGCAGTACTTC
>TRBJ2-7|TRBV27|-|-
CASSATNNIYEQYF
TGTGCCAGCAGCGCGACAAATAACATCTACGAGCAGTACTTC
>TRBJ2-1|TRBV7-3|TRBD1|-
CASSLGTGLEQFF
TGTGCCAGCAGCTTAGGGACAGGGCTTGAGCAGTTCTTC
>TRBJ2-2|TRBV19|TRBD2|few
CASRTSGRVTGELFF
TGTGCCAGTAGAACTAGCGGGAGGGTCACCGGGGAGCTGTTTTTT
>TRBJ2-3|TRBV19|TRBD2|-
CASSITSGRTDTQYF
TGTGCCAGTAGTATTACTAGCGGGAGGACAGATACGCAGTATTTT